This T cell receptor (beta chain) was sequenced for a study of blood T cells in healthy people across ages. A second PCR of 7 to 11 cycles used a sample-barcoded 5' primer and a J-beta primer mix. TCRdb re-derived calls from the 5' RACE reads in MiXCR, one entry per CDR3 protein. The table has 1,800,000 or so distinct CDR3 sequences, 30% to 40% seen once; the top ten hold roughly 23%. This clonotype came up a few times. V shed 6 bases and J shed 4 bases, with 12 bases lying between them. The CDR3 is made up of 13 amino acids. Per the germline V gene, CDR1 is SGHAT and CDR2 is FQNNGV. Sequences were obtained from blood. This receptor was identified in a human donor in good health. The V and J genes are TRBV11-2 and TRBJ1-1; D is unresolved. The CDR3 sequence: CASSINVRTEAFF. The CDR3 DNA reads TGTGCCAGCAGTATAAATGTTCGCACTGAAGCTTTCTTT.